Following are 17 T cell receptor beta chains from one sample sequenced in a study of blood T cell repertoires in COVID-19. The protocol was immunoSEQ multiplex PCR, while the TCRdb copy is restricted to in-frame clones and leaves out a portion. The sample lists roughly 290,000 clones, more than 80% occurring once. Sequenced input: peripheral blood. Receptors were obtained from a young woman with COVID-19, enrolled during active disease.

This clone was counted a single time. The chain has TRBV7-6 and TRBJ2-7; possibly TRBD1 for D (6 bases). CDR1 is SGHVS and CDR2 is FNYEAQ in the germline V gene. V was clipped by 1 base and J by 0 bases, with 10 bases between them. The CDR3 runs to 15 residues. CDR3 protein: CASSLGTDSSYEQYF. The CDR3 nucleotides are TGTGCCAGCAGCTTAGGGACAGATAGCTCCTACGAGCAGTACTTC.

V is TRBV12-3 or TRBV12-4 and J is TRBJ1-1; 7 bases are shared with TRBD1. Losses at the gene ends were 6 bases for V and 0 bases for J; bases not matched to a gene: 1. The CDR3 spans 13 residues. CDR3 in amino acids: CASRGQMNTEAFF. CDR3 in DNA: TGTGCCAGCAGGGGACAGATGAACACTGAAGCTTTCTTT.

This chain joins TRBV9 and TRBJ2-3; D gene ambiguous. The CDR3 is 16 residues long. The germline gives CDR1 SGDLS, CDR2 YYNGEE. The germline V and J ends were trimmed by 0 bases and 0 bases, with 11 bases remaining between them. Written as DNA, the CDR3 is TGTGCCAGCAGCGTAGCCTACCGATCTAGCACAGATACGCAGTATTTT. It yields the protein CASSVAYRSSTDTQYF. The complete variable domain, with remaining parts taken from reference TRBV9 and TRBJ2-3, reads DSGVTQTPKHLITATGQRVTLRCSPRSGDLSVYWYQQSLDQGLQFLIQYYNGEERAKGNILERFSAQQFPDLHSELNLSSLELGDSALYFCASSVAYRSSTDTQYFGPGTRLTVL.

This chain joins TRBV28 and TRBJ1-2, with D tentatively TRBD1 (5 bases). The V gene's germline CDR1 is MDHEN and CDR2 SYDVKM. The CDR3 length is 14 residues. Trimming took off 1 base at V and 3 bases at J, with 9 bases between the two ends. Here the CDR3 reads CASSLLRGYYGYTF. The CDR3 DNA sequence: TGTGCCAGCAGTTTATTGCGGGGGTACTATGGCTACACCTTC.

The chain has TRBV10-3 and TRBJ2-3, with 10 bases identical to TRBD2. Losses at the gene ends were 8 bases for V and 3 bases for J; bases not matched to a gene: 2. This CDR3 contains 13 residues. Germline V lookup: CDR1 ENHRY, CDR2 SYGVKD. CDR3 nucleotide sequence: TGTGCCATCCTAGCGGGAGCTACAGATACGCAGTATTTT. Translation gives CAILAGATDTQYF.

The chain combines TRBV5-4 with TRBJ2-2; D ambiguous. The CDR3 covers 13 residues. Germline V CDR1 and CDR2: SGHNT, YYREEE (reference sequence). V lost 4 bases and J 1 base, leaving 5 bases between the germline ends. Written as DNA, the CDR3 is TGTGCCAGCAGCGAGAAGAACACCGGGGAGCTGTTTTTT. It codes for CASSEKNTGELFF. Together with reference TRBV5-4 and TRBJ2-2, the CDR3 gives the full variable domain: ETGVTQSPTHLIKTRGQQVTLRCSSQSGHNTVSWYQQALGQGPQFIFQYYREEENGRGNFPPRFSGLQFPNYSSELNVNALELDDSALYLCASSEKNTGELFFGEGSRLTVL.

The CDR3 nucleotides read TGTGCCAGCAGTGGGGGACACTCTCCTAGGGACACCGGGGAGCTGTTTTTT. Translation: CASSGGHSPRDTGELFF. This chain joins TRBV5-8 and TRBJ2-2; a possible D gene is TRBD1 (6 bases). V shed 5 bases and J shed 3 bases, with 20 bases lying between them. Germline CDR1 is SGHTS and CDR2 is YDEGEE. The CDR3 is 17 residues long. Looking up the rest from reference TRBV5-8 and TRBJ2-2 gives the full variable domain: EAGVTQSPTHLIKTRGQQATLRCSPISGHTSVYWYQQALGLGLQFLLWYDEGEERNRGNFPPRFSGRQFPNYSSELNVNALELEDSALYLCASSGGHSPRDTGELFFGEGSRLTVL.

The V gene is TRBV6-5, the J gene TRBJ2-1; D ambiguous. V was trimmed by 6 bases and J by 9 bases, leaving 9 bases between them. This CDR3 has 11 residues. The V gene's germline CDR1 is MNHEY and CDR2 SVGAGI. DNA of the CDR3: TGTGCCAGCAGCCTATATGGTGAGCAGTTCTTC. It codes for CASSLYGEQFF.

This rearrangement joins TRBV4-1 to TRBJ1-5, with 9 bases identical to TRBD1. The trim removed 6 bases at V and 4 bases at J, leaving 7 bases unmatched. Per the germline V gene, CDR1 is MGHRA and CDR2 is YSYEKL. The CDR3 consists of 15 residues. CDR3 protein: CASSLDGTGNQPQHF. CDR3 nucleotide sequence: TGCGCCAGCAGTCTCGACGGGACAGGGAATCAGCCCCAGCATTTT.

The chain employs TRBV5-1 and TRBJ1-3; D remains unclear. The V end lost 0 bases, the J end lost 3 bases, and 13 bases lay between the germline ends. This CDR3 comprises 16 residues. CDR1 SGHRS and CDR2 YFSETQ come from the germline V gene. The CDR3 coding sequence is TGCGCCAGCAGCTTGGGCAGACTTTCCGTTGGAAACACCATATATTTT. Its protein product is CASSLGRLSVGNTIYF.

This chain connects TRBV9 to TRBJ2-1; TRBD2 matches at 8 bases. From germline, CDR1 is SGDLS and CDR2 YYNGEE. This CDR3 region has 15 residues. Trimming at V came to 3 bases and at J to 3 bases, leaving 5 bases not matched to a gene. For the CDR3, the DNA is TGTGCCAGCAGCGCAGCGGGAGAGGGCTACAATGAGCAGTTCTTC. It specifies CASSAAGEGYNEQFF.

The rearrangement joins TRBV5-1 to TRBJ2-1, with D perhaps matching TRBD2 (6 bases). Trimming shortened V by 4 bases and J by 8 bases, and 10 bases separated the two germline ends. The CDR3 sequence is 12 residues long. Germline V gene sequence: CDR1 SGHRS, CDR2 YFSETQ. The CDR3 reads CASSRGLHEQFF. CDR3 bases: TGCGCCAGCAGCAGGGGACTCCATGAGCAGTTCTTC.

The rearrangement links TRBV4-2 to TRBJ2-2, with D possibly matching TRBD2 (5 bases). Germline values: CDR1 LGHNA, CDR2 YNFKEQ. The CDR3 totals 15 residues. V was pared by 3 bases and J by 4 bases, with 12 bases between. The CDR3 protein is CASSQELGVTGELFF. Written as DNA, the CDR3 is TGTGCCAGCAGCCAGGAACTAGGAGTCACCGGGGAGCTGTTTTTT.

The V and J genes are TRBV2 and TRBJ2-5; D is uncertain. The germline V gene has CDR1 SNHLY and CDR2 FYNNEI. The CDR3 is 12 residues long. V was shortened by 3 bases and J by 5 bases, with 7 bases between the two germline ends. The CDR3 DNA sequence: TGTGCCAGCAGTGACCCCCCGGAGACCCAGTACTTC. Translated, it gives CASSDPPETQYF.

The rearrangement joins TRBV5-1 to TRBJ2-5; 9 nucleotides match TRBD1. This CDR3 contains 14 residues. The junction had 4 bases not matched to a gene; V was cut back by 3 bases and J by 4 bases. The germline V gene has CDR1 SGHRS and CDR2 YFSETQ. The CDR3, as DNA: TGCGCCAGCAGCTCCGGACAGGGGATAGAGACCCAGTACTTC. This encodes CASSSGQGIETQYF.

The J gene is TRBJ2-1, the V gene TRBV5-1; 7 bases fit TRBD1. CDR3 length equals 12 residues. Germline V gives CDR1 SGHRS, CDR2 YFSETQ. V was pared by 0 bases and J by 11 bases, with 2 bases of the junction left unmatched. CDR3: CASSLGQGKQFF. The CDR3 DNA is TGCGCCAGCAGCTTGGGACAGGGCAAGCAGTTCTTC.

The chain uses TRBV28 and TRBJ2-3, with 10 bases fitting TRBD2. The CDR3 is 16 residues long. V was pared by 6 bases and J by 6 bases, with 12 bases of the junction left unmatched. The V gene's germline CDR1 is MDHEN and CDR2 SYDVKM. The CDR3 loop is CASRYTTSGLGDTQYF. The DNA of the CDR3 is TGTGCCAGCAGATACACGACTAGCGGGTTGGGGGATACGCAGTATTTT.